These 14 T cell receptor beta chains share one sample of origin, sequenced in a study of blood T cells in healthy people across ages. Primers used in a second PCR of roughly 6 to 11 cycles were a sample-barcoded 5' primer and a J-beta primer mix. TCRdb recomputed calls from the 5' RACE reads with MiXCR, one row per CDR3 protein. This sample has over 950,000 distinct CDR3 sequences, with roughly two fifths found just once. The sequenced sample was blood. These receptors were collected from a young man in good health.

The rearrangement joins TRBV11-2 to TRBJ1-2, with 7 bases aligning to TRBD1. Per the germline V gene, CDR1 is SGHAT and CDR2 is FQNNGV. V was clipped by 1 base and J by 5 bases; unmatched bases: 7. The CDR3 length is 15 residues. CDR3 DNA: TGTGCCAGCAGCTTAGTTGGCAGGGGGTCTTATGGCTACACCTTC. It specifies CASSLVGRGSYGYTF.

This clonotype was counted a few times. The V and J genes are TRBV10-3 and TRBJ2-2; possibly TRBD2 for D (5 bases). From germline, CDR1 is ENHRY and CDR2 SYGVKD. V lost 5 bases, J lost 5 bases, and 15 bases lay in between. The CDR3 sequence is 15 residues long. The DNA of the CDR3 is TGTGCCATCAGTTCGGACTTGGCAAGGACCGGGGAGCTGTTTTTT. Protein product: CAISSDLARTGELFF.

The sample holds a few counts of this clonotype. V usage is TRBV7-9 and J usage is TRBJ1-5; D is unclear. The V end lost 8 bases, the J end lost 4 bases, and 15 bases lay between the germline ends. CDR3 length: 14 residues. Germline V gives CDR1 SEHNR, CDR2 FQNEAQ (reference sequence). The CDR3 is CASGLSLTNQPQHF. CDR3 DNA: TGTGCCAGCGGGTTGAGTCTTACGAATCAGCCCCAGCATTTT.

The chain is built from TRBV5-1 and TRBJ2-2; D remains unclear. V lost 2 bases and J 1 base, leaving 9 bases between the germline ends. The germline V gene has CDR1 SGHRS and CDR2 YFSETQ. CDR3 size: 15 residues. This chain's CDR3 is CASSFVGRNTGELFF. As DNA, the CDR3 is TGCGCCAGCAGCTTTGTCGGCAGGAACACCGGGGAGCTGTTTTTT.

CDR3 in DNA: TGCAGTGCTAAGGGCCCCGGTCGGAGGGGAAACACCATATATTTT. Translated, it gives CSAKGPGRRGNTIYF. The chain joins TRBV20-1 to TRBJ1-3, with D unresolved. V dropped 4 bases and J dropped 4 bases, with 17 bases sitting between them. The germline gives CDR1 DFQATT, CDR2 SNEGSKA (reference sequence). This CDR3 has 15 amino acids.

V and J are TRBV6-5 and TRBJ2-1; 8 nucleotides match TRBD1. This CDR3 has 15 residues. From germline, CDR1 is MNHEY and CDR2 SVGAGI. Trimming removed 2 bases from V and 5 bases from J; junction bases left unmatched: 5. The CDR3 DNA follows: TGTGCCAGCAGTTACCAGGACAGGGTCCACAATGAGCAGTTCTTC. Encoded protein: CASSYQDRVHNEQFF.

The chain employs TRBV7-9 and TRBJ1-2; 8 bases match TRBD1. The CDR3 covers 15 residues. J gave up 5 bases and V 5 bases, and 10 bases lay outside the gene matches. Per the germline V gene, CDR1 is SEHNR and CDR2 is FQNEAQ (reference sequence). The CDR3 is CASSPGQGSRYGYTF. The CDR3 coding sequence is TGTGCCAGCAGCCCAGGACAGGGTAGTCGATATGGCTACACCTTC.

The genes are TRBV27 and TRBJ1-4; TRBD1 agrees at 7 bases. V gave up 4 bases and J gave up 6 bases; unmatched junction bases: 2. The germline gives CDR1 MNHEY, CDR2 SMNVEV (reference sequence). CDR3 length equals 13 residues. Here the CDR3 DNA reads TGTGCCAGCAGTTCCCAGGGGGATGAAAAACTGTTTTTT. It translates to CASSSQGDEKLFF.

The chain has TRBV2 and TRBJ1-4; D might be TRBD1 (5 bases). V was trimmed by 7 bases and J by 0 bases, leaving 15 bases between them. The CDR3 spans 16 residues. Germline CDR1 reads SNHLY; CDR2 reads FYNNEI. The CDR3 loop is CASNYGTTATNEKLFF. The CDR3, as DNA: TGTGCCAGCAATTACGGGACGACTGCAACTAATGAAAAACTGTTTTTT.

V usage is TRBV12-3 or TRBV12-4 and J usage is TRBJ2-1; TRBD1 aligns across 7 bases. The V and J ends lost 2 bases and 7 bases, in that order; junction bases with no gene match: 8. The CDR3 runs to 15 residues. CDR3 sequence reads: CASSLLAGGGNEQFF. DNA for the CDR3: TGTGCCAGCAGTTTATTGGCAGGGGGTGGGAATGAGCAGTTCTTC.

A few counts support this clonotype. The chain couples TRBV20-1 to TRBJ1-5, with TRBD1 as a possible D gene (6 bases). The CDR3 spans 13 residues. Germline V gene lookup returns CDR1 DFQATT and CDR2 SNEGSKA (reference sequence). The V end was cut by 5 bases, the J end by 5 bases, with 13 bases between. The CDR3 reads CSAPTGLDQPQHF. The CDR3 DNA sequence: TGCAGTGCTCCCACAGGGCTCGATCAGCCCCAGCATTTT.

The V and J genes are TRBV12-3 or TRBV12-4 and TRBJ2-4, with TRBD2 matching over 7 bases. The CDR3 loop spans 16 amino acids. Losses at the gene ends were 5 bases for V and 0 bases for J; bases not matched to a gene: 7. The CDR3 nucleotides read TGTGCCAGCAGTGGAGCGGGGTGGAAAGCCAAAAACATTCAGTACTTC. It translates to CASSGAGWKAKNIQYF.

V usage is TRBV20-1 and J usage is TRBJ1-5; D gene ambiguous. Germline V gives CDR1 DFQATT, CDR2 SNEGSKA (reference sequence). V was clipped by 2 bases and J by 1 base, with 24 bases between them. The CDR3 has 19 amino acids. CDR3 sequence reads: CSARMRAGRGIRSNQPQHF. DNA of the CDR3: TGCAGTGCTAGAATGAGGGCAGGAAGAGGGATTAGAAGCAATCAGCCCCAGCATTTT.

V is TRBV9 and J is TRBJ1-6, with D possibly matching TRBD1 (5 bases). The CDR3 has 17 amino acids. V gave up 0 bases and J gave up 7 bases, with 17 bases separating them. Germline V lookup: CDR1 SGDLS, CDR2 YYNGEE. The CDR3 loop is CASSVEGSADLNSPLHF. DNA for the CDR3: TGTGCCAGCAGCGTAGAGGGGTCCGCAGACCTCAATTCACCCCTCCACTTT.